This note documents a single TCR beta chain sequence. Its antigen remains unidentified. The method was immunoSEQ multiplex PCR; TCRdb's version includes in-frame clones alone and lacks a portion of them. The sample has under 100,000 clones, around 83% seen once. This sample is drawn from a study of identifying expanded T cells in peripheral blood. Study-wide points: Technical replicates showed approximately 1.2 changed clones; approximately 2 weeks about 16; four weeks 19.

The V end was cut by 10 bases, the J end by 1 base, with 19 bases between. The CDR3 consists of 15 residues. CDR1 and CDR2 (germline): LNHDA, SQIVND (reference sequence). This receptor was taken from a person aged 18-70 years in good health. Sequencing used blood. The chain couples TRBV19 to TRBJ1-1; maybe TRBD1 (6 bases). The CDR3 DNA reads as TGTGCCACCAGGAAGACAGGTGAGGCGAACACTGAAGCTTTCTTT. Protein sequence: CATRKTGEANTEAFF.